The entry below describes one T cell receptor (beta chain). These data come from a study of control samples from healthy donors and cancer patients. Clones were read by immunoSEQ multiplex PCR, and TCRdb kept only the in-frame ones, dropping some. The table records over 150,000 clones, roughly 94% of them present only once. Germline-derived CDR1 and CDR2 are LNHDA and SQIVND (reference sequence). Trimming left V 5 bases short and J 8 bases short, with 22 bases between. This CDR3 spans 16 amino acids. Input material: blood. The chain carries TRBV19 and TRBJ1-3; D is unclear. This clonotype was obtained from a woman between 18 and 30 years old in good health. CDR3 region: CASSDLLGINLDTIYF. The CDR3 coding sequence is TGTGCCAGTAGTGATTTGTTAGGGATAAACCTTGACACCATATATTTT. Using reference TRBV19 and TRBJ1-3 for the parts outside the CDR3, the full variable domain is DGGITQSPKYLFRKEGQNVTLSCEQNLNHDAMYWYRQDPGQGLRLIYYSQIVNDFQKGDIAEGYSVSREKKESFPLTVTSAQKNPTAFYLCASSDLLGINLDTIYFGEGSWLTVV.